A selection of T cell receptor beta chains follows, all from one sample in a study of cytomegalovirus exposure and HLA in healthy donors. TCRdb's copy holds only in-frame clones and misses some; the assay was immunoSEQ multiplex PCR. Here the sample spans about 190,000 clones, 84% being singletons. Sequencing used PBMCs. These receptors came from a woman in her forties or fifties in good health and CMV-seropositive. Both conserved end residues are part of each CDR3. The D gene is left open where the match is weak.

D: TRBD2
length: 13
V: TRBV12-5
CDR3: CASALAGGIRQFF

D: .
length: 13
V: TRBV4-1
CDR3: CASSQYQATEAFF

D: .
length: 13
V: TRBV6-5
CDR3: CASRRQVNTEAFF

D: TRBD2
length: 16
V: TRBV4-2
CDR3: CASSLLAGGPQDTQYF

D: .
length: 9
V: TRBV20-1
CDR3: CSAGVEQYF

D: .
length: 16
V: TRBV7-9
CDR3: CASSSPPAGRNSPLHF

D: TRBD2
length: 18
V: TRBV5-1
CDR3: CASSRGAGGFSGANVLTF

D: .
length: 14
V: TRBV6-5
CDR3: CASSYSMRNTEAFF

D: TRBD1
length: 15
V: TRBV4-1
CDR3: CASRVQGTPNYGYTF

D: TRBD1
length: 15
V: TRBV9
CDR3: CASSSLGQGDYGYTF

D: TRBD2
length: 13
V: TRBV7-9
CDR3: CASSLGGTGELFF

D: TRBD1
length: 17
V: TRBV7-2
CDR3: CASSLVGQGATFYGYTF

D: .
length: 15
V: TRBV7-3
CDR3: CASSLNRAGYTEAFF

D: .
length: 14
V: TRBV19
CDR3: CASSASGGTDTQYF

D: TRBD2
length: 16
V: TRBV2
CDR3: CASSISGGPNTGELFF

D: TRBD1
length: 15
V: TRBV6-5
CDR3: CASRSTGKSTGELFF

D: .
length: 15
V: TRBV5-6
CDR3: CASSLVRSDPYEQYF

D: .
length: 15
V: TRBV5-6
CDR3: CASSIAALYTGELFF

D: .
length: 14
V: TRBV7-7
CDR3: CASSLVSGSGELFF